A selection of T cell receptor beta chains follows, all from one sample in a study of shared clonotypes between healthy human individuals. Some clones are missing from TCRdb's copy, which holds only in-frame ones; the method was immunoSEQ multiplex PCR. The sample shows around 980,000 clones, 75% to 80% of them seen only once. Sequences were obtained from memory CD4+ T cells from PBMCs. These receptors all stem from a man aged 18 to 35 in good health. Some clones in this sample may be carry-over from other donors' samples. Each CDR3 is given with its conserved first and last residue. D genes are given only for firm matches. A row's size may be missing; if present it is once, few, many or a size class.

j_call: TRBJ1-2
d_call: .
clone_size: .
v_call: TRBV11-2
cdr3_length: 13
cdr3_nt: TGTGCCAGCAGCAACGACAGGACCTATGGCTACACCTTC
cdr3_aa: CASSNDRTYGYTF

j_call: TRBJ2-3
d_call: TRBD2
clone_size: once
v_call: TRBV4-3
cdr3_length: 19
cdr3_nt: TGCGCCAGCAGCCAAGAGGGATCAGGACTAGCGGGCTTCGGAGATACGCAGTATTTT
cdr3_aa: CASSQEGSGLAGFGDTQYF

j_call: TRBJ2-3
d_call: .
clone_size: few
v_call: TRBV28
cdr3_length: 19
cdr3_nt: TGTGCCAGCAGTTGGCCGGGACAGGGGACTAGCAGGACCACAGATACGCAGTATTTT
cdr3_aa: CASSWPGQGTSRTTDTQYF

j_call: TRBJ2-7
d_call: .
clone_size: few
v_call: TRBV28
cdr3_length: 11
cdr3_nt: TGTGCCAGCAGTTTATTACGTGAGCAGTACTTC
cdr3_aa: CASSLLREQYF

j_call: TRBJ2-1
d_call: TRBD2
clone_size: .
v_call: TRBV6-1
cdr3_length: 13
cdr3_nt: TGTGCCAGCAGTGAAAGCGGGAGAGGGGAGCAGTTCTTC
cdr3_aa: CASSESGRGEQFF

j_call: TRBJ2-1
d_call: TRBD1
clone_size: .
v_call: TRBV30
cdr3_length: 12
cdr3_nt: TGTGCCTGGAGTGACAGGGGGAATGAGCAGTTCTTC
cdr3_aa: CAWSDRGNEQFF

j_call: TRBJ2-2
d_call: TRBD2
clone_size: many
v_call: TRBV5-1
cdr3_length: 19
cdr3_nt: TGCGCCAGCACTCGGTCTAGCCCTAGCGGGAATCGGGGCACCGGGGAGCTGTTTTTT
cdr3_aa: CASTRSSPSGNRGTGELFF

j_call: TRBJ1-6
d_call: .
clone_size: once
v_call: TRBV6-6
cdr3_length: 12
cdr3_nt: TGTGCCACCGACAGCAATAATTCACCCCTCCACTTT
cdr3_aa: CATDSNNSPLHF

j_call: TRBJ2-7
d_call: .
clone_size: once
v_call: TRBV7-2
cdr3_length: 14
cdr3_nt: TGTGCCAGCAGCTCCTCGACAGGGAGGTACGAGCAGTACTTC
cdr3_aa: CASSSSTGRYEQYF

j_call: TRBJ2-3
d_call: .
clone_size: .
v_call: TRBV7-9
cdr3_length: 15
cdr3_nt: TGTGCCAGCAGCTTAGAAGGCGGACGCACAGATACGCAGTATTTT
cdr3_aa: CASSLEGGRTDTQYF

j_call: TRBJ2-7
d_call: TRBD1
clone_size: .
v_call: TRBV5-1
cdr3_length: 14
cdr3_nt: TGCGCCAGCGAAACCGGGACAGGGGTGGGGGAGCAGTACTTC
cdr3_aa: CASETGTGVGEQYF

j_call: TRBJ1-2
d_call: .
clone_size: .
v_call: TRBV6-6
cdr3_length: 14
cdr3_nt: TGTGCCAGCACCCCAGGGACCACCCAATATGGCTACACCTTC
cdr3_aa: CASTPGTTQYGYTF

j_call: TRBJ1-2
d_call: .
clone_size: once
v_call: TRBV2
cdr3_length: 12
cdr3_nt: TGTGCCAGCAGGAGGGACAACTATGGCTACACCTTC
cdr3_aa: CASRRDNYGYTF

j_call: TRBJ1-1
d_call: .
clone_size: .
v_call: TRBV5-4
cdr3_length: 15
cdr3_nt: TGTGCCAGCAGCTTCCCCTTGAGCGAGGGCACTGAAGCTTTCTTT
cdr3_aa: CASSFPLSEGTEAFF

j_call: TRBJ2-3
d_call: .
clone_size: .
v_call: TRBV5-1
cdr3_length: 13
cdr3_nt: TGCGCCAGCAGCTTGGGAAGGACAGATACGCAGTATTTT
cdr3_aa: CASSLGRTDTQYF

j_call: TRBJ2-3
d_call: .
clone_size: .
v_call: TRBV9
cdr3_length: 14
cdr3_nt: TGTGCCAGCAGCGTAGGGTCCGTCACAGATACGCAGTATTTT
cdr3_aa: CASSVGSVTDTQYF